Below, 11 T cell receptor beta chains from the same sample are listed, as sequenced in a study of post-analysis software for immune sequencing data. Libraries were made from TCR beta cDNA, and they carried unique molecular identifiers. TCRdb reanalysed the PCR reads using MiXCR and keeps one entry per CDR3 protein. The sample records more than 500,000 distinct CDR3 sequences, 30% to 40% being singletons. The antigens of these receptors remain unknown. Findings and limits, study-wide: With TRBV5-6, TRBV5-1 and TRBV20-1 included, about 5 TRBV segments were more frequent in patients than in controls.

The sequenced sample consisted of blood. The receptors were sampled from a girl aged 2 to 17 with multiple sclerosis.

J is TRBJ1-5 and V is TRBV15, with no clear D. Germline V gives CDR1 LNHNV, CDR2 YYDKDF (reference sequence). Trimming stripped 8 bases from V and 9 bases from J, with 17 bases between. The CDR3 loop spans 13 amino acids. CDR3 DNA sequence: TGTGCCACCTTCGGATGGGGTATCAGGCCCCAGCATTTT. Its protein is CATFGWGIRPQHF. Filled out from reference TRBV15 and TRBJ1-5, the complete variable domain reads DAMVIQNPRYQVTQFGKPVTLSCSQTLNHNVMYWYQQKSSQAPKLLFHYYDKDFNNEADTPDNFQSRRPNTSFCFLDIRSPGLGDTAMYLCATFGWGIRPQHFGDGTRLSIL.

This chain joins TRBV5-1 and TRBJ2-4, with 8 nucleotides matching TRBD1. The J call is in doubt because the DNA end fits TRBJ2-7 better. Germline V gene lookup returns CDR1 SGHRS and CDR2 YFSETQ. The CDR3 is 14 amino acids. The CDR3 bases are TGCGCCAGCAGCAGGGACAGGCCTTCCTACGAGCAGTACTTC. Its protein product is CASSRDRPSYEQYF.

The V gene is TRBV25-1, the J gene TRBJ2-4; 10 nucleotides line up with TRBD1. The CDR3 contains 12 residues. CDR1 is MGHDK, CDR2 SYGVNS, per germline. The trim removed 8 bases at V and 15 bases at J, leaving 10 bases unmatched. CDR3 amino acids: CASGRDRGRRYF. Here the CDR3 DNA reads TGTGCCAGCGGACGAGACAGGGGGCGGAGGTACTTC.

The CDR3 region is CASSDFRGAYGYTF. CDR3 DNA sequence: TGCGCCAGCAGTGACTTCAGGGGGGCCTATGGCTACACCTTC. The chain joins TRBV10-2 to TRBJ1-2; 7 nucleotides match TRBD1. Germline loops: CDR1 WSHSY, CDR2 SAAADI. The CDR3 is made up of 14 amino acids. After removal of 3 bases from V and 4 bases from J, the junction contained 5 bases not matched to a gene.

The chain recombines TRBV6-5 with TRBJ2-5; D perhaps matches TRBD1 (6 bases). The V end was cut by 8 bases, the J end by 4 bases, with 14 bases between. This CDR3 has 13 residues. Germline V gene sequence: CDR1 MNHEY, CDR2 SVGAGI. CDR3 region: CASALLRGETQYF. The CDR3 nucleotides are TGTGCCAGCGCCCTACTCAGGGGAGAGACCCAGTACTTC.

Concerning this clonotype itself: A read error may be the cause here, since a much bigger clone is one base away. V is TRBV12-3 or TRBV12-4 and J is TRBJ2-3; a possible D gene is TRBD2 (5 bases). CDR3 length equals 11 residues. V gave up 7 bases and J gave up 4 bases, with 6 bases separating them. CDR3 loop: CASKEADTQYF. Written as DNA, the CDR3 is TGTGCCAGCAAGGAGGCAGATACGCAGTATTTT.

This clonotype was found a few times. The V and J genes are TRBV5-1 and TRBJ1-1; D unresolved. The CDR3 is made up of 13 amino acids. V was trimmed by 3 bases and J by 5 bases, leaving 11 bases between them. Germline values: CDR1 SGHRS, CDR2 YFSETQ. For the CDR3, the DNA is TGCGCCAGCAGCTGGAGCGCGCCGACTGAAGCTTTCTTT. Encoded protein: CASSWSAPTEAFF.

The chain is built from TRBV3-1 and TRBJ2-1; D is unresolved. Germline V gene sequence: CDR1 LGHDT, CDR2 YNNKEL (reference sequence). The V end lost 7 bases, the J end lost 3 bases, and 16 bases lay between the germline ends. The length of the CDR3 is 15 residues. CDR3 region: CASTPGSWDYNEQFF. CDR3 DNA: TGTGCCAGCACCCCTGGTTCATGGGACTACAATGAGCAGTTCTTC.

Only a few counts were recorded for this clonotype. This chain joins TRBV7-3 and TRBJ2-1; 9 bases are shared with TRBD2. CDR3 length: 15 amino acids. V gave up 5 bases and J gave up 7 bases; unmatched junction bases: 9. Germline V gene sequence: CDR1 SGHTA, CDR2 FQGTGA. This CDR3 is CASSEGAGGRNEQFF. The CDR3 DNA reads TGTGCCAGCAGCGAAGGGGCGGGGGGGCGGAATGAGCAGTTCTTC.

This clonotype was observed a few times. The V call is TRBV20-1, the J call TRBJ2-5; D remains unclear. Germline assignment: CDR1 DFQATT and CDR2 SNEGSKA (reference sequence). The V end lost 7 bases, the J end lost 5 bases, and 8 bases lay between the germline ends. CDR3 length: 10 residues. CDR3 region: CSGGVETQYF. The CDR3 DNA sequence: TGCAGTGGAGGAGTCGAGACCCAGTACTTC.

The chain carries TRBV3-1 and TRBJ2-5; 10 positions match TRBD2. Germline-derived CDR1 and CDR2 are LGHDT and YNNKEL (reference sequence). Losses at the gene ends were 1 base for V and 8 bases for J; bases not matched to a gene: 13. The CDR3 sequence is 17 residues long. The DNA of the CDR3 is TGTGCCAGCAGCCAAGGGTACAGCGGGGGGGCTAGGCCCACCCAGTACTTC. Encoded protein: CASSQGYSGGARPTQYF.